This T cell receptor (beta chain) was documented in a study of shared clonotypes between healthy human individuals. Points from the study as a whole: Donor clonotype sharing was expected to depend on sequencing depth.

To note about this clone: The target antigen is unknown.

At the deep level, the assay was run. Profiling relied on immunoSEQ multiplex PCR, and the TCRdb table lists in-frame clones only, not all of them. In the table there are 2.3 million or so clones, 85% to 95% of which are singletons. The V gene's germline CDR1 is SGHRS and CDR2 YFSETQ. The CDR3 contains 14 residues. Trimming stripped 1 base from V and 3 bases from J, with 10 bases between. The gene calls are TRBV5-1 and TRBJ2-5; D may correspond to TRBD1 or TRBD2 (5 bases each). The sample consisted of naive CD4+ T cells from PBMCs. Specified subset: CD45RA+ positively selected. This TCR came from a man aged 18 to 29 in good health. Some clones in this sample may be carry-over from other donors' samples. CDR3 amino acids: CASSLFRGEETQYF. CDR3 nucleotides: TGCGCCAGCAGCTTGTTTAGGGGAGAAGAGACCCAGTACTTC.